Listed below are T cell receptor beta chains from one sample, sequenced in a study of OX40 agonist ivuxolimab in advanced cancers. TCRdb keeps only in-frame clones here, not all; method: immunoSEQ multiplex PCR. The table has about 72,000 clones, 81% seen once. This material consisted of CD4+ or CD8+ T cells sorted from blood, taken in a trial of the OX40 agonist ivuxolimab. These receptors all come from an adult with an advanced solid tumor such as melanoma, head and neck, liver or kidney cancer. Each CDR3 is given with its conserved first and last residue. The D gene is left open where the match is weak. Size values are once, few and many counts, or a class for expanded clones, and some rows have none.

>16|TRBJ2-3|.|TRBV5-4|TRBD2
TGTGCCAGCAGCGGGACGGGCGGGGGGCGCACAGATACGCAGTATTTT
CASSGTGGGRTDTQYF
>17|TRBJ2-7|.|TRBV18|TRBD2
TGTGCCAGCTCTCAAGGACTAGCGGGAGCTGGCTCCTACGAGCAGTACTTC
CASSQGLAGAGSYEQYF
>16|TRBJ1-5|.|TRBV18|TRBD1
TGTGCCAGCTCACCATCGGGCAGGGGGCAGCAATCGCCCCAGCATTTT
CASSPSGRGQQSPQHF
>12|TRBJ1-4|few|TRBV7-9|.
TGTGCCAGCAGCATCGGTAATGAAAAACTGTTTTTT
CASSIGNEKLFF
>15|TRBJ1-4|once|TRBV28|.
TGTGCCATCGGCAAGGGGGGGGCAGCTAATGAAAAACTGTTTTTT
CAIGKGGAANEKLFF
>11|TRBJ1-2|.|TRBV6-5|.
TGTGCCAGCATCCGCTCTTATGGCTACACCTTC
CASIRSYGYTF
>11|TRBJ2-7|.|TRBV5-1|.
TGCGCCAGCAGCTTGAACTACGAGCAGTACTTC
CASSLNYEQYF
>15|TRBJ1-2|.|TRBV25-1|.
TGTGCCAGCAGTCTCCCCGGGCACCCGGACTATGGCTACACCTTC
CASSLPGHPDYGYTF
>18|TRBJ2-6|few|TRBV4-1|.
TGCGCCAGCAGCCAATTGGACCTTATCCCCTCTGGGGCCAACGTCCTGACTTTC
CASSQLDLIPSGANVLTF
>15|TRBJ2-3|.|TRBV6-6|.
TGTGCCAGCAGTTGGGGCCCGTCCCGCACAGATACGCAGTATTTT
CASSWGPSRTDTQYF
>15|TRBJ1-2|once|TRBV4-1|TRBD1
TGCGCCAGCAGCCGTCCCGGGACAGAGAACTATGGCTACACCTTC
CASSRPGTENYGYTF
>13|TRBJ2-5|.|TRBV5-4|.
TGTGCCAGCAGCAGCGACAGGTTAGAGACCCAGTACTTC
CASSSDRLETQYF
>16|TRBJ2-1|.|TRBV15|.
TGTGCCACCAGCGTGACTGTGACTCACTCCTACAATGAGCAGTTCTTC
CATSVTVTHSYNEQFF
>15|TRBJ2-3|few|TRBV9|TRBD2
TGTGCCAGCAGCGGACGCGGGAGCCCCTCAGATACGCAGTATTTT
CASSGRGSPSDTQYF
>14|TRBJ2-7|.|TRBV19|.
TGTGCCAGTTCTTTGATGAGGGATAACTACGAGCAGTACTTC
CASSLMRDNYEQYF
>13|TRBJ1-1|.|TRBV11-2|.
TGTGCCAGCAGCTTAGGATCGGGGACCCCTCCCAACTTT
CASSLGSGTPPNF
>17|TRBJ1-4|few|TRBV15|.
TGTGCCACCAGCCCCGCACCCGGGGGGAGCCTTAATGAAAAACTGTTTTTT
CATSPAPGGSLNEKLFF
>16|TRBJ2-2|many|TRBV4-1|.
TGCGCCAGCAGCCACCCGGGAGAACCCAACACCGGGGAGCTGTTTTTT
CASSHPGEPNTGELFF
>15|TRBJ2-5|.|TRBV19|TRBD1
TGTGCCAGTAGTATAAGAGGACAGGGGGAGGAGACCCAGTACTTC
CASSIRGQGEETQYF
>15|TRBJ1-1|few|TRBV5-1|.
TGCGCCAGCAGCTTGATAATAGGGGGAAACACTGAAGCTTTCTTT
CASSLIIGGNTEAFF
>15|TRBJ2-1|.|TRBV19|TRBD2
TGTGCCAGTAGGGGCCTAGCGGGGGGATACAATGAGCAGTTCTTC
CASRGLAGGYNEQFF
>13|TRBJ2-7|.|TRBV5-6|.
TGTGCCAGCACCTTGGGGCAGATTTACGAGCAGTACTTC
CASTLGQIYEQYF
>13|TRBJ1-4|once|TRBV5-1|.
TGCGCCAGCGCCGACAGCACTAATGAAAAACTGTTTTTT
CASADSTNEKLFF
>14|TRBJ1-1|.|TRBV10-3|TRBD1
TGTGCCATCAGGGGACAGGGGATGAACACTGAAGCTTTCTTT
CAIRGQGMNTEAFF
>14|TRBJ2-7|.|TRBV19|.
TGTGCCAGTAGTGGGGGACCCATTTTCTACGAGCAGTACTTC
CASSGGPIFYEQYF
>15|TRBJ1-2|.|TRBV6-6|.
TGTGCCAGCAGTTACTCGCCCAGCCACTACTATGGCTACACCTTC
CASSYSPSHYYGYTF
>8|TRBJ1-1|.|TRBV20-1|.
TGCAGAAGCGATAGCTCTTTCTTT
CRSDSSFF